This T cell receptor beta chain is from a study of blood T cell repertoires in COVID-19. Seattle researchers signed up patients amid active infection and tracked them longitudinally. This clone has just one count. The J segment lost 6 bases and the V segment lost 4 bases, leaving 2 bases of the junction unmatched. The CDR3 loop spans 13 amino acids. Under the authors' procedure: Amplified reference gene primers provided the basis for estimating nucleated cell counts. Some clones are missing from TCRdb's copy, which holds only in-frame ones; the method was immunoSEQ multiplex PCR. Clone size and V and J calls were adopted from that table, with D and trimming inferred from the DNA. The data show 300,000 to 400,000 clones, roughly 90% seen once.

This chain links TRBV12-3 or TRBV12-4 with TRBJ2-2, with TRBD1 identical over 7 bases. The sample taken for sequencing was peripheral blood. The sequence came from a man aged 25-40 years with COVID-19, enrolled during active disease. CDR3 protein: CASSWQGAGELFF. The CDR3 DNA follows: TGTGCCAGCAGTTGGCAGGGGGCCGGGGAGCTGTTTTTT.